These 8 T cell receptor beta chains were all obtained from the same sample, sequenced in a study of cytomegalovirus exposure and HLA in healthy donors. Researchers ran the PCR with 60 Vbeta and 13 Jbeta primers. Some clones are missing from TCRdb's copy, which holds only in-frame ones; the method was immunoSEQ multiplex PCR. Of about 160,000 clones listed, more than 65% were seen once; the top ten hold roughly 6.7%. The sample consisted of PBMCs. The receptors stem from a man aged 45-65 years in good health and CMV-seropositive.

This clone was seen ten or more times. The chain combines TRBV2 with TRBJ1-5; no definite D call. Germline CDR1 is SNHLY and CDR2 is FYNNEI. The CDR3 is made up of 15 amino acids. The germline V and J ends were trimmed by 5 bases and 0 bases, with 11 bases remaining between them. CDR3 sequence: CASSWSSTSNQPQHF. CDR3 nucleotides: TGTGCCAGCAGTTGGAGCAGCACTAGCAATCAGCCCCAGCATTTT.

The gene calls are TRBV6-5 and TRBJ1-5; D is uncertain. The CDR3 runs 16 residues. The V and J ends lost 3 bases and 2 bases respectively, with 14 bases between them. Germline-derived CDR1 and CDR2 are MNHEY and SVGAGI. For the CDR3, the DNA is TGTGCCAGCAGTTATCAAGAGGAGATTGGCAATCAGCCCCAGCATTTT. Amino acids: CASSYQEEIGNQPQHF.

The gene calls are TRBV5-8 and TRBJ1-3; 11 nucleotides line up with TRBD1. This CDR3 has 16 residues. Germline V gene data show CDR1 as SGHTS and CDR2 as YDEGEE. The V and J ends lost 4 bases and 0 bases, in that order; junction bases with no gene match: 3. The CDR3 protein is CASSPGQGASGNTIYF. The CDR3 DNA is TGTGCCAGCAGCCCAGGACAGGGGGCCTCTGGAAACACCATATATTTT.

This clone was seen once. V is TRBV5-1 and J is TRBJ2-3, with D unclear. There are 14 residues in the CDR3. Trimming left V 0 bases short and J 0 bases short, with 5 bases between. Germline V CDR1 and CDR2: SGHRS, YFSETQ. The CDR3 is CASSLGPSTDTQYF. CDR3 sequence (DNA): TGCGCCAGCAGCTTGGGGCCTAGCACAGATACGCAGTATTTT.

J is TRBJ2-2 and V is TRBV12-5; unclear D gene. Per germline, CDR1 LGHNT and CDR2 FRNRAP. The CDR3 totals 14 residues. V gave up 2 bases and J gave up 5 bases, with 9 bases separating them. The CDR3 DNA is TGTGCTAGTGGTTTGCTAGGAGCGACCGGGGAGCTGTTTTTT. It is translated as CASGLLGATGELFF. Full variable domain (outside the CDR3, taken from reference TRBV12-5 and TRBJ2-2): DARVTQTPRHKVTEMGQEVTMRCQPILGHNTVFWYRQTMMQGLELLAYFRNRAPLDDSGMPKDRFSAEMPDATLATLKIQPSEPRDSAVYFCASGLLGATGELFFGEGSRLTVL.

This CDR3 is CSVNSFGTGLLESYGYTF. CDR3 nucleotide sequence: TGCAGCGTAAACTCATTCGGGACAGGGCTTCTTGAGAGCTATGGCTACACCTTC. The rearrangement joins TRBV29-1 to TRBJ1-2, with 9 positions matching TRBD1. Per germline, CDR1 SQVTM and CDR2 ANQGSEA. The CDR3 has 18 residues. After removal of 6 bases from V and 4 bases from J, the junction contained 21 bases not matched to a gene.

Worth noting for this clone: No conserved phenylalanine or tryptophan is present at the end of the CDR3, so a read error is the likely explanation. The DNA is left out, because the CDR3 cannot be placed on it with certainty; the CDR3 is given as TCRdb lists it. J is TRBJ1-2 and V is TRBV28. Termini included, the CDR3 measures 13 amino acids. The germline V gene encodes CDR1 MDHEN and CDR2 SYDVKM. CDR3: CASSLRGGLSPIG.

In this sample, this clone turned up once. This rearrangement joins TRBV14 to TRBJ1-4; D not certain. The CDR3 contains 16 residues. Germline CDR1 SGHDN, CDR2 FVKESK. V dropped 1 base and J dropped 8 bases, with 17 bases sitting between them. The DNA for the CDR3 is TGTGCCAGCAGCCAAGGGTTCGGGTCGAAGCGGGAAAAACTGTTTTTT. This encodes CASSQGFGSKREKLFF.